This T cell receptor (beta chain) was obtained from a study of cytomegalovirus exposure and HLA in healthy donors. A note on this clone: The antigen is undetermined.

A multiplex PCR was run with 60 Vbeta primers and 13 Jbeta primers. Method: immunoSEQ multiplex PCR; TCRdb's copy keeps in-frame clones and lacks some. The table has around 130,000 clones, around four fifths seen once; the top ten hold 0.95% to 1.5%. Study-wide results and limits: A further, later analysis showed that HLA-associated TCR beta chains (compared with equally common others) were more clonally expanded. The authors excluded some V segments, including TRBV6-2 and TRBV6-3, as indistinguishable.

The CDR3 consists of 15 residues. V gave up 3 bases and J gave up 6 bases, with 15 bases separating them. Looked up from germline, CDR1 is SNHLY and CDR2 is FYNNEI. Sequencing was done on a sample of PBMCs. This rearrangement joins TRBV2 to TRBJ1-5; tentatively, D is TRBD1 (5 bases). This TCR derives from a boy younger than 18 in good health and CMV-seronegative. The CDR3: CASSEQGKLGQPQHF. In DNA, the CDR3 is TGTGCCAGCAGTGAGCAGGGCAAGTTGGGTCAGCCCCAGCATTTT.